The 3 T cell receptor beta chains given below trace back to one sample, sequenced in a study of spatial heterogeneity in lung cancer. Findings and caveats of the study: The study found that expanded intratumoral alpha and beta TCR counts tracked tumor mutation counts.

Specified time point: sample taken at primary tumor resection. TCRdb passed the 5' RACE reads through MiXCR, listing each CDR3 protein once. The sample lists some 8,700 distinct CDR3 sequences; roughly 12% were seen once. These receptors have no known antigen. The material sequenced was lung tumor tissue, taken at surgery. The receptor source for this set is a male donor with early-stage non-small cell lung cancer.

This clonotype showed up many times. V is TRBV7-2 and J is TRBJ1-2; 10 bases are a match to TRBD1. Germline values: CDR1 SGHTA, CDR2 FQGNSA. With V trimmed by 5 bases and J by 3 bases, 6 bases remained unmatched. CDR3 length equals 15 residues. CDR3 amino acids: CASSPKTGGDYGYTF. The CDR3 bases are TGTGCCAGCAGCCCAAAGACAGGGGGCGACTATGGCTACACCTTC. Filled out from reference TRBV7-2 and TRBJ1-2, the complete variable domain reads GAGVSQSPSNKVTEKGKDVELRCDPISGHTALYWYRQSLGQGLEFLIYFQGNSAPDKSGLPSDRFSAERTGGSVSTLTIQRTQQEDSAVYLCASSPKTGGDYGYTFGSGTRLTVV.

This rearrangement joins TRBV20-1 to TRBJ1-2; 9 bases match TRBD1. The germline V gene encodes CDR1 DFQATT and CDR2 SNEGSKA (reference sequence). This CDR3 has 14 amino acids. Losses at the gene ends were 2 bases for V and 4 bases for J; bases not matched to a gene: 5. In nucleotides, the CDR3 is TGCAGTGCTAGAACCGGACAGGGGACCTATGGCTACACCTTC. Its translation: CSARTGQGTYGYTF.

This clonotype showed up just a few times. This rearrangement joins TRBV12-3 or TRBV12-4 to TRBJ2-7, with D possibly being TRBD1 (6 bases). CDR3 size: 14 residues. Between the trimmed V and J ends, which lost 1 base and 3 bases, there was a span of 10 bases. In nucleotides, the CDR3 is TGTGCCAGCAGTTTAGTGGGACATTTCTACGAGCAGTACTTC. Protein product: CASSLVGHFYEQYF.